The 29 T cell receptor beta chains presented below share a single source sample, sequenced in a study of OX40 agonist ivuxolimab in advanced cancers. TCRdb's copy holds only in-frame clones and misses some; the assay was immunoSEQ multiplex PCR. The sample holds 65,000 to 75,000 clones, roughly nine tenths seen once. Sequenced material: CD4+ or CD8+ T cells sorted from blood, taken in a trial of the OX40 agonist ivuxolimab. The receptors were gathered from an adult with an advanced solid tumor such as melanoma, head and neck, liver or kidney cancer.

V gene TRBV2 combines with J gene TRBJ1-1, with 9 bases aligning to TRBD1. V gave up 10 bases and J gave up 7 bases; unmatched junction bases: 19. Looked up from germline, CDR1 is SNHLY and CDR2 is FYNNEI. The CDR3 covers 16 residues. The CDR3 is CATRGMDRGRGSEAFF. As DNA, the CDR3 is TGTGCCACCCGAGGAATGGACAGGGGCCGAGGGAGTGAAGCTTTCTTT.

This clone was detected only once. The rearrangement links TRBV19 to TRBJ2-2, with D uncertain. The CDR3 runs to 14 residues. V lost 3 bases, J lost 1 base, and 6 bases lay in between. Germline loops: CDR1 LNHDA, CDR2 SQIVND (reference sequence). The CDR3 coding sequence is TGTGCCAGTAGTATTGAGAGGAACACCGGGGAGCTGTTTTTT. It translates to CASSIERNTGELFF.

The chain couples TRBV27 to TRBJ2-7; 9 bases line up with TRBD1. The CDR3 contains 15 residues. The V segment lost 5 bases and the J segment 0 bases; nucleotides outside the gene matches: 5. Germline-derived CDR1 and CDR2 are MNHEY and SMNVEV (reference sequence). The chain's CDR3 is CASSLTGGDSYEQYF. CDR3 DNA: TGTGCCAGCAGTCTAACAGGGGGCGACTCCTACGAGCAGTACTTC.

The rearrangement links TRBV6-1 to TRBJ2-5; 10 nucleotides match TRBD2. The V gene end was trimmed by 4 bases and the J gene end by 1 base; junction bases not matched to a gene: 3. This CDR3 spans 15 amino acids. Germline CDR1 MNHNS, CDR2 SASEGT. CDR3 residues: CASSALAGVQETQYF. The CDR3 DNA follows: TGTGCCAGCAGTGCCCTAGCGGGGGTCCAAGAGACCCAGTACTTC.

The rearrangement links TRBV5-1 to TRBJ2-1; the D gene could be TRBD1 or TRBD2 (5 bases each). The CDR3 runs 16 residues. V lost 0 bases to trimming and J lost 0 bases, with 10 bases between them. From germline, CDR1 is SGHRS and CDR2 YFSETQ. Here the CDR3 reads CASSLGAGSSYNEQFF. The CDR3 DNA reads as TGCGCCAGCAGCTTGGGTGCAGGGAGCTCCTACAATGAGCAGTTCTTC. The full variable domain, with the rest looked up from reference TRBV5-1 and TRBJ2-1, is KAGVTQTPRYLIKTRGQQVTLSCSPISGHRSVSWYQQTPGQGLQFLFEYFSETQRNKGNFPGRFSGRQFSNSRSEMNVSTLELGDSALYLCASSLGAGSSYNEQFFGPGTRLTVL.

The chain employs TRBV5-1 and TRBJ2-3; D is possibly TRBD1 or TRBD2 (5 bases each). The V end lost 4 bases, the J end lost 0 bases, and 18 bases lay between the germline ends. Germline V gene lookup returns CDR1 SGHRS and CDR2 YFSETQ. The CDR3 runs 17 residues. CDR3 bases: TGCGCCAGCAGCCCGGGACCTCAGGGCTCTAGCACAGATACGCAGTATTTT. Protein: CASSPGPQGSSTDTQYF. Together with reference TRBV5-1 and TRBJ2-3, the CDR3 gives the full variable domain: KAGVTQTPRYLIKTRGQQVTLSCSPISGHRSVSWYQQTPGQGLQFLFEYFSETQRNKGNFPGRFSGRQFSNSRSEMNVSTLELGDSALYLCASSPGPQGSSTDTQYFGPGTRLTVL.

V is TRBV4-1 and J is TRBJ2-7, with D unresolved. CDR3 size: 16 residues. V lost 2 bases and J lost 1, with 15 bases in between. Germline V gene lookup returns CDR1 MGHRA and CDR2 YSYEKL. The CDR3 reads CASSQPTLQRSYEQYF. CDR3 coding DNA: TGCGCCAGCAGCCAACCAACACTACAGCGATCCTACGAGCAGTACTTC.

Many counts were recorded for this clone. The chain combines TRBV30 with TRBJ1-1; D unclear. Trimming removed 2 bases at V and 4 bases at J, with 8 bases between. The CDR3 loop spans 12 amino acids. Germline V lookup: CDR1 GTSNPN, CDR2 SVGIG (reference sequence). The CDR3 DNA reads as TGTGCCTGGAGTCCGGGCGGCACTGAAGCTTTCTTT. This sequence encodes CAWSPGGTEAFF.

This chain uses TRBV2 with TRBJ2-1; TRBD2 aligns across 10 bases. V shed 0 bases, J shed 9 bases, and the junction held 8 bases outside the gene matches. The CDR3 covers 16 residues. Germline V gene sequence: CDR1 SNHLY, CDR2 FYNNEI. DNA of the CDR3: TGTGCCAGCAGTGAAGCGAGGGTAGCGGGGGGCAGTGAGCAGTTCTTC. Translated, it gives CASSEARVAGGSEQFF.

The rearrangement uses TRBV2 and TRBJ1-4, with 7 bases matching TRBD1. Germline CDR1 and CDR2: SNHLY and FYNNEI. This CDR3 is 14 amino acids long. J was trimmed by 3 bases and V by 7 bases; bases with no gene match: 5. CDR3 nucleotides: TGTGCCAGCAAATACGGGACAGCTAATGAAAAACTGTTTTTT. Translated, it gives CASKYGTANEKLFF.

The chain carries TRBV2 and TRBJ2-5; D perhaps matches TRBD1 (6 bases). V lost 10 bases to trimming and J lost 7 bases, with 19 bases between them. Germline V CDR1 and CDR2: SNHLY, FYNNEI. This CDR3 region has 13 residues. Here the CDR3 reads CATSPGQPGTQYF. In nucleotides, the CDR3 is TGTGCCACCTCACCGGGACAACCGGGGACCCAGTACTTC.

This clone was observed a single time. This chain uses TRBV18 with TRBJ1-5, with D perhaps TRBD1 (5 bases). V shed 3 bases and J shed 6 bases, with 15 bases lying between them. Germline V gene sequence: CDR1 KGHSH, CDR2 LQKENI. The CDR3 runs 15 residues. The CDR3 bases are TGTGCCAGCTCACCGGGTCAGGGCGGCGGTCAGCCCCAGCATTTT. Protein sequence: CASSPGQGGGQPQHF.

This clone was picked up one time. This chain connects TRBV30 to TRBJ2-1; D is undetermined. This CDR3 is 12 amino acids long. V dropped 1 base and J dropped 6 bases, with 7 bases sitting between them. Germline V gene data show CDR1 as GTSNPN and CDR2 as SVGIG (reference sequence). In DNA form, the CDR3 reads TGTGCCTGGAGTGGGAAGCCCAATGAGCAGTTCTTC. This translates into CAWSGKPNEQFF.

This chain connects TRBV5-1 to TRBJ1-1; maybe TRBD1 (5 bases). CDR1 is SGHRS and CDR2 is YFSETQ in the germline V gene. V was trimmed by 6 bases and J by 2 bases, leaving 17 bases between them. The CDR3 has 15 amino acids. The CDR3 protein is CASNNAGGLNTEAFF. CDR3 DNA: TGCGCCAGCAATAACGCGGGGGGGTTAAACACTGAAGCTTTCTTT.

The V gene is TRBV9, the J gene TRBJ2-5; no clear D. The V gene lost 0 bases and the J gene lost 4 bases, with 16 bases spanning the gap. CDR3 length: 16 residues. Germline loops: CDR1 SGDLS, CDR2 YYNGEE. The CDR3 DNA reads TGTGCCAGCAGCGTAGCCGGATTATCGGAGCGAGAGACCCAGTACTTC. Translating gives CASSVAGLSERETQYF.

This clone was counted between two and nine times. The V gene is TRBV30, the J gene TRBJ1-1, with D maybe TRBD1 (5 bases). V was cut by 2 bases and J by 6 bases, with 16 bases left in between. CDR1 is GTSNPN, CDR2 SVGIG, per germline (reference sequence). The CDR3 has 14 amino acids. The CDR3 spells CAWSTRGSLAEAFF. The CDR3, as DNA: TGTGCCTGGAGTACGAGGGGTTCCTTGGCTGAAGCTTTCTTT.

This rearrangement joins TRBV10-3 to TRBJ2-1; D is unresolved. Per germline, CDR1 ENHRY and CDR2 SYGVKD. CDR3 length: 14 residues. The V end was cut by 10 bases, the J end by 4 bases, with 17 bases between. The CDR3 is CATSLGSGYNEQFF. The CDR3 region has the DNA TGTGCCACCTCCCTTGGGTCCGGGTACAATGAGCAGTTCTTC.

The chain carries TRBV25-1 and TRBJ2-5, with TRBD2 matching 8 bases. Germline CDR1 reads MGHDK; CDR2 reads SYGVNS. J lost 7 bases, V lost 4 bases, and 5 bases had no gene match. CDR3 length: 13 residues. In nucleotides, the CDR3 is TGTGCCAGCAGTGCAACCGGGGGGGGGACCCAGTACTTC. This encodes CASSATGGGTQYF.

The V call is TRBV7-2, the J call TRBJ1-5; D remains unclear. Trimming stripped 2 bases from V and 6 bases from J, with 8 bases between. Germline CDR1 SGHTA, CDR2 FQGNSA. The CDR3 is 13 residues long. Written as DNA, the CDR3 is TGTGCCAGCAGCTTACGAGGGAGTCAGCCCCAGCATTTT. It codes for CASSLRGSQPQHF. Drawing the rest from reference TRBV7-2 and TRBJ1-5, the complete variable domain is GAGVSQSPSNKVTEKGKDVELRCDPISGHTALYWYRQSLGQGLEFLIYFQGNSAPDKSGLPSDRFSAERTGGSVSTLTIQRTQQEDSAVYLCASSLRGSQPQHFGDGTRLSIL.

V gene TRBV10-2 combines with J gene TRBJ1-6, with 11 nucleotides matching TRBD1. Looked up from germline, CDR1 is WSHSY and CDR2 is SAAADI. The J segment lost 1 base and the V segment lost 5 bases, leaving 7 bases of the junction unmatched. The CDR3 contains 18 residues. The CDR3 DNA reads TGCGCCAGCAGTCACGGACAGGGGGCAGGTTCCTATAATTCACCCCTCCACTTT. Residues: CASSHGQGAGSYNSPLHF.

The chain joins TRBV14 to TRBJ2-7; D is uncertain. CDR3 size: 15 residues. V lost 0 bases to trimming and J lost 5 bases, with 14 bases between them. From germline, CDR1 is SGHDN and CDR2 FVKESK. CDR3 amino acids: CASSQDSRRIDEQYF. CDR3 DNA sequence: TGTGCCAGCAGCCAAGATTCTCGGCGTATCGACGAGCAGTACTTC. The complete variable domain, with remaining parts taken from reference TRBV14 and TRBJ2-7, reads EAGVTQFPSHSVIEKGQTVTLRCDPISGHDNLYWYRRVMGKEIKFLLHFVKESKQDESGMPNNRFLAERTGGTYSTLKVQPAELEDSGVYFCASSQDSRRIDEQYFGPGTRLTVT.

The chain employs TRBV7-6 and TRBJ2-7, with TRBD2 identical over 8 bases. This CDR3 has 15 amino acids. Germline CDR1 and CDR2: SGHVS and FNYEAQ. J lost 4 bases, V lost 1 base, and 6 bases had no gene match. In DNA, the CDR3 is TGTGCCAGCAGCTTAGATGCGGGGGGAATTTACGAGCAGTACTTC. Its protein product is CASSLDAGGIYEQYF.

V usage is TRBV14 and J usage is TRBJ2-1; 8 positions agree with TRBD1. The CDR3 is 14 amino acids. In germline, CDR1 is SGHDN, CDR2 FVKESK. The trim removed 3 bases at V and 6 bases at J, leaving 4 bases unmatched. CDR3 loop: CASSQQTGGNEQFF. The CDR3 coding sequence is TGTGCCAGCAGCCAGCAAACAGGGGGCAATGAGCAGTTCTTC. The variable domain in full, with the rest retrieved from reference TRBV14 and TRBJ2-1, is EAGVTQFPSHSVIEKGQTVTLRCDPISGHDNLYWYRRVMGKEIKFLLHFVKESKQDESGMPNNRFLAERTGGTYSTLKVQPAELEDSGVYFCASSQQTGGNEQFFGPGTRLTVL.

CDR3 sequence: CASSLDRGAFF. The CDR3 bases are TGTGCCAGCAGCTTGGACAGGGGTGCTTTCTTT. The chain recombines TRBV7-2 with TRBJ1-1; 9 nucleotides agree with TRBD1. The CDR3 extends over 11 amino acids. V lost 3 bases, J lost 11 bases, and 1 base stayed unmatched. Germline CDR1 and CDR2: SGHTA and FQGNSA.

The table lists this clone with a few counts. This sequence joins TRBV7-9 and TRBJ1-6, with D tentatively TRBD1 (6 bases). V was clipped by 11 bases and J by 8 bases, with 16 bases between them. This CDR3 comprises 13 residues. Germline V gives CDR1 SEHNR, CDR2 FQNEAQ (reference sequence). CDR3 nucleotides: TGTGCCGCCGGGGCAGGGGCTGATTCACCCCTCCACTTT. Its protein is CAAGAGADSPLHF.

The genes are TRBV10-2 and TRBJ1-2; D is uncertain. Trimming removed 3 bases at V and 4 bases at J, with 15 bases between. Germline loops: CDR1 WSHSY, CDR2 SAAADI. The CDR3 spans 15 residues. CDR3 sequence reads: CASSDSGLGVYGYTF. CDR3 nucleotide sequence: TGCGCCAGCAGTGATTCCGGACTGGGAGTCTATGGCTACACCTTC.

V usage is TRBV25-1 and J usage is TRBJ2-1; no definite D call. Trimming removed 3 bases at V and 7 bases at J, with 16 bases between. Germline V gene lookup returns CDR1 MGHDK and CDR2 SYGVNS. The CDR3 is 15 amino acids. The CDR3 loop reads CASSDSLGSLNEQFF. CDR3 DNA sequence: TGTGCCAGCAGTGATTCTCTAGGCTCTCTTAATGAGCAGTTCTTC.

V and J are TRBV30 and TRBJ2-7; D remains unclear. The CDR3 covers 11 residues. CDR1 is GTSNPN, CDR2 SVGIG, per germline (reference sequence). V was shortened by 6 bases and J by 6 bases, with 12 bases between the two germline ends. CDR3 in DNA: TGTGCCTGTGCGAAGAGTGGCGAGCAGTACTTC. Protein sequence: CACAKSGEQYF. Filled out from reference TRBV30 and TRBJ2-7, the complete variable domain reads SQTIHQWPATLVQPVGSPLSLECTVEGTSNPNLYWYRQAAGRGLQLLFYSVGIGQISSEVPQNLSASRPQDRQFILSSKKLLLSDSGFYLCACAKSGEQYFGPGTRLTVT.

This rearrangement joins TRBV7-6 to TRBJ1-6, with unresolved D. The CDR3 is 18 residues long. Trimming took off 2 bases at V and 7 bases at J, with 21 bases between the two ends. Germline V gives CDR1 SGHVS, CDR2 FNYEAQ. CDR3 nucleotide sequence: TGTGCCAGCAGCTTACCTACCCGTCCAAGTGAAGTCAATTCACCCCTCCACTTT. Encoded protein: CASSLPTRPSEVNSPLHF.